The source of this T cell receptor beta chain is a study of identical twins. Findings and caveats of the study: With beta out-of-frame sequences, excess sharing by twins was weaker.

This clonotype was counted a single time. Its antigen is as yet unknown. An end of the junction differs from the germline gene, which may be a read error. TCRdb redid the calling of the 5' RACE reads with MiXCR, one entry per CDR3 protein. The sample comprises 1,800,000 or so distinct CDR3 sequences, about 32% of which are singletons, and about 0.3% rests with the top ten. CDR1 and CDR2 (germline): MNHNY, SVGAGI (reference sequence). The CDR3 contains 13 residues. The V gene is TRBV6-6, the J gene TRBJ1-2; D is unclear. The receptor was isolated from a newborn girl in good health. Sequenced: cord blood. The CDR3 loop reads CASSLERVYGHTF. The CDR3 DNA is TGTGCCAGCAGTTTAGAACGGGTCTATGGCCACACCTTC.